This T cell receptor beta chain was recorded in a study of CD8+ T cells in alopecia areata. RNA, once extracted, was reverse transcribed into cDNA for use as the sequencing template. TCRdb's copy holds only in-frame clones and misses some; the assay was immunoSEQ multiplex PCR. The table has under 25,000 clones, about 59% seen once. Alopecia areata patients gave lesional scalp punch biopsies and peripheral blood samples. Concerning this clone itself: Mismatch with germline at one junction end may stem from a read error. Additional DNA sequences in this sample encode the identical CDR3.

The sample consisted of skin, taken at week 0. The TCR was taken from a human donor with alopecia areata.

In DNA, the CDR3 is TGCGCCAGCAGTCAAGGGACAGGAGGTCATCCCTACGAGCAGTACTTC. Amino acids: CASSQGTGGHPYEQYF. V gene TRBV4-1 combines with J gene TRBJ2-7; 8 nucleotides match TRBD1. The CDR3 loop spans 16 amino acids. Germline V lookup: CDR1 MGHRA, CDR2 YSYEKL.